This is a list of T cell receptor beta chains from one sample in a study of blood T cell repertoires in COVID-19. The assay was immunoSEQ multiplex PCR, and TCRdb's table has in-frame clones only and misses some. The sample holds just over 650,000 clones, about 87% seen once. The sequencing sample was made of peripheral blood. The receptors shown here come from a woman aged 18-30 years with acute or convalescent COVID-19. Each CDR3 is given with its conserved first and last residue. The D gene is left open where the match is weak. Part of the rows lack a size; the others show once, few, many or a class for expanded clones.

clone_size: NA; d_call: TRBD1; v_call: TRBV6-6; j_call: TRBJ2-7; cdr3_aa: CASSRDPGQGYEQYF; cdr3_nt: TGTGCCAGCAGTAGGGACCCGGGACAGGGCTACGAGCAGTACTTC
clone_size: once; d_call: TRBD1; v_call: TRBV4-3; j_call: TRBJ1-4; cdr3_aa: CASSPPDRALLFF; cdr3_nt: TGCGCCAGCAGTCCACCGGACAGGGCGCTACTGTTTTTT
clone_size: NA; d_call: TRBD1; v_call: TRBV2; j_call: TRBJ2-1; cdr3_aa: CASSVNRGLNNEQFF; cdr3_nt: TGTGCCAGCAGTGTGAACAGGGGGCTGAACAATGAGCAGTTCTTC
clone_size: NA; d_call: TRBD2; v_call: TRBV19; j_call: TRBJ2-1; cdr3_aa: CASSPGRGGGANEQFF; cdr3_nt: TGTGCCAGTAGCCCCGGTAGGGGCGGGGGGGCCAATGAGCAGTTCTTC
clone_size: NA; d_call: NA; v_call: TRBV19; j_call: TRBJ1-1; cdr3_aa: CASNLGVSRPNTEAFF; cdr3_nt: TGTGCCAGTAATCTAGGGGTATCCCGGCCGAACACTGAAGCTTTCTTT
clone_size: once; d_call: NA; v_call: TRBV4-1; j_call: TRBJ2-7; cdr3_aa: CASSLRTDSSTYEQYF; cdr3_nt: TGCGCCAGCAGCCTACGAACGGACAGCTCTACCTACGAGCAGTACTTC
clone_size: NA; d_call: NA; v_call: TRBV7-6; j_call: TRBJ2-3; cdr3_aa: CASSLAEVGLAWTDTQYF; cdr3_nt: TGTGCCAGCAGCTTAGCAGAAGTCGGCCTAGCGTGGACAGATACGCAGTATTTT
clone_size: NA; d_call: NA; v_call: TRBV6-5; j_call: TRBJ2-7; cdr3_aa: CASSLGPEGYEQYF; cdr3_nt: TGTGCCAGCAGCCTCGGGCCAGAGGGATACGAGCAGTACTTC
clone_size: NA; d_call: NA; v_call: TRBV19; j_call: TRBJ1-3; cdr3_aa: CASSPRGRSSGNTIYF; cdr3_nt: TGTGCCAGTAGTCCCAGGGGACGGTCCTCTGGAAACACCATATATTTT
clone_size: NA; d_call: TRBD1; v_call: TRBV11-2; j_call: TRBJ1-1; cdr3_aa: CASSIGTGPGMAEAFF; cdr3_nt: TGTGCCAGCAGCATCGGGACAGGGCCGGGAATGGCTGAAGCTTTCTTT
clone_size: NA; d_call: TRBD1; v_call: TRBV12-3/TRBV12-4; j_call: TRBJ1-2; cdr3_aa: CASRPTGVDGYTF; cdr3_nt: TGTGCCAGCAGGCCGACAGGGGTCGATGGCTACACCTTC
clone_size: NA; d_call: NA; v_call: TRBV30; j_call: TRBJ1-3; cdr3_aa: CAWSQGKPQGHHGNTIYF; cdr3_nt: TGTGCCTGGAGTCAAGGAAAACCACAGGGACACCATGGAAACACCATATATTTT
clone_size: NA; d_call: NA; v_call: TRBV14; j_call: TRBJ1-1; cdr3_aa: CASSQGAGRETEAFF; cdr3_nt: TGTGCCAGCAGCCAAGGGGCAGGGAGGGAAACTGAAGCTTTCTTT
clone_size: once; d_call: NA; v_call: TRBV7-6; j_call: TRBJ1-2; cdr3_aa: CASSGQAYYGYTF; cdr3_nt: TGTGCCAGCAGCGGGCAGGCCTACTATGGCTACACCTTC